Listed below are T cell receptor beta chains from one sample, sequenced in a study of Graves' ophthalmopathy and Graves' hyperthyroidism. MiXCR, applied by TCRdb to the multiplex PCR reads, yields one record per CDR3 protein. The profile covers roughly 610,000 distinct CDR3 sequences, with about a fifth appearing a single time and more than 5.5% taken by the ten largest. The specimen was peripheral blood. These receptor sequences come from a woman between 18 and 29 years old with stable Graves' hyperthyroidism. Some clones in this sample may be carry-over from other donors' samples. The CDR3 runs from the conserved cysteine through the conserved F or W. D genes are given only for firm matches. Some rows have no size entry. The others give once, few or many, or a class for an expanded clone.

J gene,D gene,V gene,clone size,CDR3 DNA,CDR3 protein
TRBJ1-5,NA,TRBV30,few,TGTGCCTGGAGTCGCGGGCAGAACAATCAGCCCCAGCATTTT,CAWSRGQNNQPQHF
TRBJ1-2,TRBD1,TRBV3-1,NA,TGTGCCAGCAGCCAAGGTGGGACAGGGAGCGGCTACACCTTC,CASSQGGTGSGYTF
TRBJ1-6,NA,TRBV19,many,TGTGCCAGTAGTATGTCGGAGACAGCCCTATCACCCCTCCACTTT,CASSMSETALSPLHF
TRBJ2-7,NA,TRBV9,many,TGTGCCAGCAGCGTAGCGGCGGTGTCCTACGAGCAGTACTTC,CASSVAAVSYEQYF
TRBJ2-2,NA,TRBV19,many,TGTGCCAGTAGTACAGCGAACACCGGGGAGCTGTTTTTT,CASSTANTGELFF
TRBJ1-5,NA,TRBV7-9,many,TGTGCCAGCAGCCAACCGGGGGACGGCAATCAGCCCCAGCATTTT,CASSQPGDGNQPQHF
TRBJ2-2,TRBD2,TRBV5-7,NA,TGTGCCAGCAGCACCACATCGGGTGTTAGCGGGGGCATTTCGAACACCGGGGAGCTGTTGTTT,CASSTTSGVSGGISNTGELLF
TRBJ1-1,NA,TRBV5-1,NA,TGCGCCAGCCGCAATGAAGTAAGGGCTTTCTTT,CASRNEVRAFF
TRBJ2-7,NA,TRBV6-1,NA,TGTGCCACCGGGGGGACATCTACCTACGAGCAGTACTTC,CATGGTSTYEQYF
TRBJ2-7,TRBD1,TRBV7-8,few,TGTGCCAGCAGCTCACCCCGGCGAGGGGGCGGCCACGAGCAGTACTTC,CASSSPRRGGGHEQYF
TRBJ1-5,TRBD1,TRBV28,few,TGTGCCAGCAGACGACAGGGGGCAGTCCGGTTTCAGCCCCAGCATTTT,CASRRQGAVRFQPQHF
TRBJ1-5,TRBD1,TRBV6-1,many,TGTGCCAGCAGTGAAGACCACGGGACAGGGGGAAGTCAGCCCCAGCATTTT,CASSEDHGTGGSQPQHF
TRBJ1-2,NA,TRBV6-1,NA,TGTGCCAGCAGTAATCGGAATGGGGCGCGTGGCTACACCTTC,CASSNRNGARGYTF
TRBJ2-7,TRBD1,TRBV28,NA,TGTGCCAGCAGTTTATCGCTCGGGACAGGGGACCGAGTCGAGCAGTACTTC,CASSLSLGTGDRVEQYF
TRBJ2-7,TRBD2,TRBV12-3/TRBV12-4,NA,TGTGCCAGCAGTTTAGTGGCGGGAGAAACCTACGAGCAGTACTTC,CASSLVAGETYEQYF
TRBJ2-7,NA,TRBV6-1,NA,TGTGCCAGCAGAGATCCGCTAGGAAACTACGAGCAGTACTTC,CASRDPLGNYEQYF
TRBJ1-2,TRBD1,TRBV6-5,NA,TGTGCCAGCAATTTCCGGGACAGGGCCCATGGCTACACCTTC,CASNFRDRAHGYTF
TRBJ1-5,NA,TRBV18,NA,TGTGCCAGCTCACCATCTGCTCTTAGCAATCAGCCCCAGCATTTT,CASSPSALSNQPQHF
TRBJ2-2,NA,TRBV11-1,many,TGTGCCAGCAGCCGATGGGGCGAGACAGTCAACACCGGGGAGCTGTTTTTT,CASSRWGETVNTGELFF
TRBJ1-6,NA,TRBV6-1,NA,TGTGCTAGCAGTGGACCCGGCAGGCGATCACCCCTCCACTTT,CASSGPGRRSPLHF
TRBJ2-2,NA,TRBV5-1,NA,TGCGTCAGCAGTCGGAGCCTCGGCGGGGAGCTGTTTTTT,CVSSRSLGGELFF
TRBJ2-5,NA,TRBV4-1,NA,TGCGCCAGCAGCCAAGATCTAGGAGGGGGCGAAGAGACCCAGTACTTC,CASSQDLGGGEETQYF
TRBJ2-7,TRBD2,TRBV14,few,TGTGCCAGCAGCCCGAGCGGGACCCTCTCCTACGAGCAGTACTTC,CASSPSGTLSYEQYF
TRBJ1-6,NA,TRBV6-5,many,TGTGCCAGCAGTTACGAATTATCCAATTCACCCCTCCACTTT,CASSYELSNSPLHF
TRBJ1-6,NA,TRBV2,many,TGTGCCAGCAGTGACCCACAGGTTCTTAATTCACCCCTCCACTTT,CASSDPQVLNSPLHF
TRBJ1-1,NA,TRBV12-3/TRBV12-4,many,TGTGCCAGCAGACCAGCAGGGGTCGAGACTGAAGCTTTCTTT,CASRPAGVETEAFF
TRBJ2-5,TRBD1,TRBV28,few,TGTGCCACCAGGGGGAGTATGGAGACCCAGTACTTC,CATRGSMETQYF
TRBJ2-5,NA,TRBV11-2,few,TGTGCCAGCAGCTTACGGACCGGCAGCCAGAGGGGAGAGACCCAGTACTTC,CASSLRTGSQRGETQYF
TRBJ2-7,NA,TRBV14,few,TGTGCCAGCAGCCAAGGACAGTTCGCCTCCTACGAGCAGTACTTC,CASSQGQFASYEQYF
TRBJ1-1,NA,TRBV12-3/TRBV12-4,many,TGTGCCAGCAGTTTACCCCAGGCCCGTTCTCGGAGCGGAGCTTTCTTT,CASSLPQARSRSGAFF
TRBJ1-5,TRBD1,TRBV12-3/TRBV12-4,few,TGTGCCAGCAGTTCCGCCCACGGGACAGGGACTCAGCCCCAGCATTTT,CASSSAHGTGTQPQHF
TRBJ1-1,TRBD1,TRBV7-3,many,TGTGCCAGCAGCTTATCGGGGACAGGGGACACTGAAGCTTTCTTT,CASSLSGTGDTEAFF
TRBJ2-5,TRBD2,TRBV12-3/TRBV12-4,NA,TGTGCCAGCACCCGGGGAGGGCGGCAAGAGACCCAGTACTTC,CASTRGGRQETQYF
TRBJ1-6,TRBD1,TRBV28,NA,TGTGCCAGCAGTTTTCCCGACAGGGCTAATTCACCCCTCCACTTT,CASSFPDRANSPLHF
TRBJ1-1,TRBD1,TRBV29-1,many,TGCAGCGCCACATGGCAGGGGGGTGCTGAAGCTTTCTTT,CSATWQGGAEAFF
TRBJ1-5,NA,TRBV28,once,TGTGCCAGCAGCACGCCCGGGTCGGCAGGGCAGCATAGCAATCAGCCCCAGCATTTT,CASSTPGSAGQHSNQPQHF
TRBJ1-1,NA,TRBV9,many,TGTGCCAGCAGTGTGGAAGGGAACACTGAAGCTTTCTTT,CASSVEGNTEAFF